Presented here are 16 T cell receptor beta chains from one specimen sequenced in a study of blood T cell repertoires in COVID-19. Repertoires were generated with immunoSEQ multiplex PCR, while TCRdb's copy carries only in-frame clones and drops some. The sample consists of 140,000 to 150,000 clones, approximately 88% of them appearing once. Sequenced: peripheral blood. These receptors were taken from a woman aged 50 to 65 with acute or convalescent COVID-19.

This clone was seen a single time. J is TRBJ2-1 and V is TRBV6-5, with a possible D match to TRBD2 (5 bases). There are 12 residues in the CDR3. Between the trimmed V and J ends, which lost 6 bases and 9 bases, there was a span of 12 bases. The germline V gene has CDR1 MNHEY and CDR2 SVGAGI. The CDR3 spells CASRDSRGEQFF. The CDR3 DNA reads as TGTGCCAGCAGGGACTCCAGAGGTGAGCAGTTCTTC.

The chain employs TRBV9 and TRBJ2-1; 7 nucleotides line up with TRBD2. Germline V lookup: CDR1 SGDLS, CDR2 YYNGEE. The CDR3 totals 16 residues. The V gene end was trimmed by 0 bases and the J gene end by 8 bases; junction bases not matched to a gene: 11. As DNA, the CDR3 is TGTGCCAGCAGCGTAGGGGGAGCGGGACTGGCGGATGAGCAGTTCTTC. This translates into CASSVGGAGLADEQFF. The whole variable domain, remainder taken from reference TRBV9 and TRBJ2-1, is DSGVTQTPKHLITATGQRVTLRCSPRSGDLSVYWYQQSLDQGLQFLIQYYNGEERAKGNILERFSAQQFPDLHSELNLSSLELGDSALYFCASSVGGAGLADEQFFGPGTRLTVL.

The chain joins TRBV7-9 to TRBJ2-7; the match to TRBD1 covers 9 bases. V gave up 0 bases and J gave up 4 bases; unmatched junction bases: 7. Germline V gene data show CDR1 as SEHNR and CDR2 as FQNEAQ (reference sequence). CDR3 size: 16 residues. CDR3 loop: CASSLARGTGTYEQYF. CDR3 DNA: TGTGCCAGCAGCTTAGCGAGGGGGACAGGGACGTACGAGCAGTACTTC.

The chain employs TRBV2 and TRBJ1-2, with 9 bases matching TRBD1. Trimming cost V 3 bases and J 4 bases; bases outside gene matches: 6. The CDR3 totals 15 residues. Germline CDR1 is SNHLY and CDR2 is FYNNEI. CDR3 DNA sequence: TGTGCCAGCAGTGACCGGACAGGGGACATCTATGGCTACACCTTC. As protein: CASSDRTGDIYGYTF.

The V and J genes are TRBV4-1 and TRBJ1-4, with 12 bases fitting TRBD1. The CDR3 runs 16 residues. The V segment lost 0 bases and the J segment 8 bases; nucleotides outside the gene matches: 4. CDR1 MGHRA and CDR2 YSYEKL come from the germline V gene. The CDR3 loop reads CASSQDQGTGGEKLFF. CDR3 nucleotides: TGCGCCAGCAGCCAAGATCAGGGGACAGGGGGCGAAAAACTGTTTTTT.

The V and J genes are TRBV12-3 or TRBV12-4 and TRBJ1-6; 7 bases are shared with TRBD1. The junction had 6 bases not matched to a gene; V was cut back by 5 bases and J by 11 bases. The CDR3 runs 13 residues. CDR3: CASSPGTAAPLHF. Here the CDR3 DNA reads TGTGCCAGCAGTCCCGGGACAGCGGCACCCCTCCACTTT.

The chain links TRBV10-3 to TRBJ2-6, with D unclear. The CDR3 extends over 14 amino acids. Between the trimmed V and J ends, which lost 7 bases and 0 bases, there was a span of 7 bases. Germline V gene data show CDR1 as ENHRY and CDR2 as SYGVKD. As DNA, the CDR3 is TGTGCCATCAACGACATCTCTGGGGCCAACGTCCTGACTTTC. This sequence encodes CAINDISGANVLTF.

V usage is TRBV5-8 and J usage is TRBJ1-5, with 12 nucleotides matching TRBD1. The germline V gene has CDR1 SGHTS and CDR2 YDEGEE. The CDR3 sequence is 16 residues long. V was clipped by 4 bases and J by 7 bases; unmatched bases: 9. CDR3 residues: CASSPGTGGRSQPQHF. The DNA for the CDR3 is TGTGCCAGCAGCCCCGGGACAGGGGGCCGGAGCCAGCCCCAGCATTTT.

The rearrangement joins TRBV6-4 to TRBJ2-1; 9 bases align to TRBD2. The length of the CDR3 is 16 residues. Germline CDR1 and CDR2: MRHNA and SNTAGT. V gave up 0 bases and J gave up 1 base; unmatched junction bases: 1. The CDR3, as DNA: TGTGCCAGCAGTGACTCAGCGGGAGGTTCCTACAATGAGCAGTTCTTC. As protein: CASSDSAGGSYNEQFF.

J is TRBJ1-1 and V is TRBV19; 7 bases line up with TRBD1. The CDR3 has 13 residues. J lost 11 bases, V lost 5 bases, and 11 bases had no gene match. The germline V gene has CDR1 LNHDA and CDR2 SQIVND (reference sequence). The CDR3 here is CASSPVTGSMAFF. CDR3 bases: TGTGCCAGTAGTCCGGTGACAGGGAGTATGGCTTTCTTT.

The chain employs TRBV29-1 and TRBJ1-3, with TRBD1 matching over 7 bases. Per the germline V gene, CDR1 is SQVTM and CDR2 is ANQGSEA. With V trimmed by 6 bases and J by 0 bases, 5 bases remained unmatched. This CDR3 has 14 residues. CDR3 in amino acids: CSVDDRVSGNTIYF. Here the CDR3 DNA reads TGCAGCGTAGACGACAGGGTCTCTGGAAACACCATATATTTT.

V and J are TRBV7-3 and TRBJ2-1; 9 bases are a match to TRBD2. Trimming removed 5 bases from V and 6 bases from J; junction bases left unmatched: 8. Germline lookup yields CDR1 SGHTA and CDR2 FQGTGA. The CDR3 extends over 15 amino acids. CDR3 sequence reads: CASSLSGTSPNEQFF. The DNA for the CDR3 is TGTGCCAGCAGCCTATCCGGGACTAGCCCCAATGAGCAGTTCTTC.

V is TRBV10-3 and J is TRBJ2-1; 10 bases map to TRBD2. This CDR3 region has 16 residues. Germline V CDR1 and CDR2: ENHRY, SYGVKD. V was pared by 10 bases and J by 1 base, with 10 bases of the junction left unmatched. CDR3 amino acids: CATLAGGQGSYNEQFF. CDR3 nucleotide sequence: TGTGCCACGTTAGCGGGGGGCCAAGGGTCCTACAATGAGCAGTTCTTC.

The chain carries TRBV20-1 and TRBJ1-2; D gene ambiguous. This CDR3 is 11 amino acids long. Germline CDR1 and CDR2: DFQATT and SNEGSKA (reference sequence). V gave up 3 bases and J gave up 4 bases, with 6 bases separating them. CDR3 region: CSASVVYGYTF. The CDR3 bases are TGCAGTGCTAGTGTCGTCTATGGCTACACCTTC.

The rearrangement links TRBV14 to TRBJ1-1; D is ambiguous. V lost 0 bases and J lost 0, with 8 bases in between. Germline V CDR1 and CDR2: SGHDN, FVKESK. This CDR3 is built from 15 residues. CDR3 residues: CASSQEELMNTEAFF. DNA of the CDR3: TGTGCCAGCAGCCAAGAAGAACTGATGAACACTGAAGCTTTCTTT.

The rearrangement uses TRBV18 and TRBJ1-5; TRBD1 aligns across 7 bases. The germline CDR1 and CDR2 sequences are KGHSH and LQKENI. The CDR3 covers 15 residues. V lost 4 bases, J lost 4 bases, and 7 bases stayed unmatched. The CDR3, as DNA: TGTGCCAGCTCACTAAATAAGGGGGCGAATCAGCCCCAGCATTTT. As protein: CASSLNKGANQPQHF.